Presented here are 30 T cell receptor beta chains from one specimen sequenced in a study of T cells in Graves' hyperthyroidism and ophthalmopathy. Amplification targeted TCR beta CDR3 regions from RNA transcripts. First-round RT-PCR with HTBI primers amplified the TCR CDR3 region. One entry per CDR3 protein results from TCRdb running MiXCR on the multiplex PCR reads. The sample includes about 480,000 distinct CDR3 sequences, roughly a quarter of them seen just once. The sequenced sample was blood. Receptors were obtained from a woman aged 25 to 39 with Graves' ophthalmopathy.

In this sample, this clonotype turned up many times. The chain employs TRBV28 and TRBJ1-2; 9 positions match TRBD1. After removal of 5 bases from V and 2 bases from J, the junction contained 6 bases not matched to a gene. From germline, CDR1 is MDHEN and CDR2 SYDVKM. This CDR3 comprises 15 residues. The CDR3 DNA reads TGTGCCAGCAGTACACAGGGGGCGCTAAACTATGGCTACACCTTC. It specifies CASSTQGALNYGYTF.

There are many counts of this clonotype. This chain joins TRBV4-1 and TRBJ1-2, with D unclear. Looked up from germline, CDR1 is MGHRA and CDR2 is YSYEKL. This CDR3 spans 15 amino acids. V was cut by 1 base and J by 7 bases, with 16 bases left in between. The CDR3 loop is CASSQVGGRVPGYTF. CDR3 nucleotides: TGCGCCAGCAGCCAAGTCGGTGGCCGGGTTCCTGGCTACACCTTC.

This clonotype was observed many times. The chain recombines TRBV20-1 with TRBJ2-7; D unclear. In germline, CDR1 is DFQATT, CDR2 SNEGSKA (reference sequence). CDR3 length: 12 amino acids. Trimming removed 1 base at V and 5 bases at J, with 9 bases between. The DNA of the CDR3 is TGCAGTGCTAGAGCCGAAGGTCACGAGCAGTACTTC. It specifies CSARAEGHEQYF.

This clonotype was counted many times. This chain uses TRBV28 with TRBJ1-2, with TRBD1 matching over 9 bases. This CDR3 has 15 amino acids. Germline lookup yields CDR1 MDHEN and CDR2 SYDVKM. With 6 bases clipped from V and 8 bases from J, the junction kept 13 bases outside the gene matches. In DNA, the CDR3 is TGTGCCAGCAGCCCATGGACAGGGGCTCCAGGAGGCTACACCTTC. It is translated as CASSPWTGAPGGYTF.

The rearrangement uses TRBV20-1 and TRBJ2-5, with D perhaps TRBD1 or TRBD2 (5 bases each). The CDR3 totals 13 residues. Trimming pared 0 bases from V and 4 bases from J, leaving 9 bases between. Looked up from germline, CDR1 is DFQATT and CDR2 is SNEGSKA (reference sequence). CDR3 sequence reads: CSARDLRGETQYF. The CDR3 nucleotides read TGCAGTGCTAGAGATTTGAGGGGAGAGACCCAGTACTTC.

At least ten counts were recorded for this clonotype. This rearrangement joins TRBV5-1 to TRBJ1-1; D not certain. This CDR3 spans 15 amino acids. CDR1 is SGHRS and CDR2 is YFSETQ in the germline V gene. V lost 4 bases to trimming and J lost 0 bases, with 13 bases between them. CDR3 protein: CASSLSLVMNTEAFF. For the CDR3, the DNA is TGCGCCAGCAGCCTGAGTCTGGTAATGAACACTGAAGCTTTCTTT. Drawing the rest from reference TRBV5-1 and TRBJ1-1, the complete variable domain is KAGVTQTPRYLIKTRGQQVTLSCSPISGHRSVSWYQQTPGQGLQFLFEYFSETQRNKGNFPGRFSGRQFSNSRSEMNVSTLELGDSALYLCASSLSLVMNTEAFFGQGTRLTVV.

This chain uses TRBV6-5 with TRBJ1-1, with D possibly TRBD1 on 5 matching bases. The V gene lost 2 bases and the J gene lost 11 bases, with 9 bases spanning the gap. The CDR3 length is 11 residues. Germline V gene sequence: CDR1 MNHEY, CDR2 SVGAGI. CDR3 sequence (DNA): TGTGCCAGCAGTTACAAGGGGAGGGCTTTCTTT. Translated: CASSYKGRAFF.

V gene TRBV20-1 combines with J gene TRBJ2-7, with a weak D call TRBD1 (6 bases). V was cut by 5 bases and J by 3 bases, with 14 bases left in between. The CDR3 loop spans 13 amino acids. Per germline, CDR1 DFQATT and CDR2 SNEGSKA (reference sequence). The CDR3 sequence: CSAPRDIIYEQYF. The CDR3 nucleotides are TGCAGTGCTCCACGGGACATCATCTACGAGCAGTACTTC.

This clonotype came up many times. The V call is TRBV7-2, the J call TRBJ1-2, with D uncertain. Germline CDR1 and CDR2: SGHTA and FQGNSA. V gave up 5 bases and J gave up 0 bases, with 7 bases separating them. The CDR3 contains 13 residues. The CDR3 DNA reads as TGTGCCAGCAGCCCGGGTGCTAACTATGGCTACACCTTC. This sequence encodes CASSPGANYGYTF.

This clonotype was observed a few times. The CDR3 loop reads CASSTRDRGYGYTF. CDR3 coding DNA: TGTGCCAGCAGTACTCGGGACAGGGGATATGGCTACACCTTC. The rearrangement uses TRBV6-5 and TRBJ1-2; 10 bases fit TRBD1. The CDR3 covers 14 residues. V lost 5 bases, J lost 5 bases, and 5 bases stayed unmatched. Germline values: CDR1 MNHEY, CDR2 SVGAGI.

This clonotype was observed many times. The CDR3 here is CASGRGGPETQYF. Written as DNA, the CDR3 is TGTGCCAGCGGGCGGGGGGGCCCTGAGACCCAGTACTTC. This chain joins TRBV7-2 and TRBJ2-5; the match to TRBD2 covers 9 bases. The V gene's germline CDR1 is SGHTA and CDR2 FQGNSA. This CDR3 region has 13 residues. With V trimmed by 8 bases and J by 5 bases, 6 bases remained unmatched.

The chain joins TRBV6-1 to TRBJ1-2; D call uncertain. This CDR3 is 14 amino acids long. V was shortened by 5 bases and J by 2 bases, with 12 bases between the two germline ends. CDR1 is MNHNS and CDR2 is SASEGT in the germline V gene. This chain's CDR3 is CASSSGRPNYGYTF. The CDR3 nucleotides are TGTGCCAGCAGTAGTGGCAGGCCCAACTATGGCTACACCTTC.

This clonotype was detected ten times or more. The chain carries TRBV5-1 and TRBJ1-3; D is uncertain. With 0 bases removed from V and 0 bases from J, the gap between germline ends came to 7 bases. Per germline, CDR1 SGHRS and CDR2 YFSETQ. CDR3 length: 15 residues. The CDR3 nucleotides read TGCGCCAGCAGCTTGGAATCGGCCTCTGGAAACACCATATATTTT. Translated, it gives CASSLESASGNTIYF.

The V and J genes are TRBV29-1 and TRBJ2-5; 8 bases are shared with TRBD1. CDR3 length: 15 amino acids. Germline V CDR1 and CDR2: SQVTM, ANQGSEA. V lost 5 bases and J lost 5; bases outside the gene matches: 13. DNA of the CDR3: TGCAGCGTTCTCCTGACAGGGGCCGGTGGCGAGACCCAGTACTTC. Its translation: CSVLLTGAGGETQYF.

This clonotype was observed at least ten times. The chain joins TRBV20-1 to TRBJ1-1; TRBD1 might be the D (5 bases). CDR1 DFQATT and CDR2 SNEGSKA come from the germline V gene (reference sequence). This CDR3 has 12 amino acids. The V and J ends lost 3 bases and 3 bases respectively, with 8 bases between them. The CDR3 nucleotides read TGCAGTGCTAGCAGGGCCGACACTGAAGCTTTCTTT. This sequence encodes CSASRADTEAFF.

The chain is built from TRBV11-2 and TRBJ2-1, with unresolved D. V was trimmed by 5 bases and J by 6 bases, leaving 23 bases between them. The CDR3 contains 17 residues. Germline CDR1 and CDR2: SGHAT and FQNNGV. The CDR3 loop is CASSRVRPVLTSNEQFF. The CDR3 coding sequence is TGTGCCAGCAGCCGTGTCCGGCCGGTCCTGACCTCCAATGAGCAGTTCTTC.

The chain joins TRBV29-1 to TRBJ2-7; possibly TRBD1 or TRBD2 for D (5 bases each). The CDR3 runs to 13 residues. From germline, CDR1 is SQVTM and CDR2 ANQGSEA. Deletions cut 7 bases from V and 3 bases from J, with 16 bases between. The DNA for the CDR3 is TGCAGCGGGCGGGTCCAGGGTATCTACGAGCAGTACTTC. Its protein is CSGRVQGIYEQYF.

This chain connects TRBV12-3 or TRBV12-4 to TRBJ1-1; D might be TRBD1 (5 bases). The V gene lost 7 bases and the J gene lost 11 bases, with 20 bases spanning the gap. The CDR3 has 13 residues. The CDR3 sequence is CASMVRQSPRAFF. Here the CDR3 DNA reads TGTGCCAGCATGGTTCGACAGAGCCCCAGGGCTTTCTTT.

Regarding this clonotype: This may arise from a read error, as a much more abundant clone is one base away. The chain links TRBV12-3 or TRBV12-4 to TRBJ1-5; D possibly corresponds to TRBD1 (5 bases). V shed 10 bases and J shed 0 bases, with 13 bases lying between them. This CDR3 comprises 14 residues. The CDR3 bases are TGTGCCATCACTAGGGGAGCTAGCAATCAGCCCCAGCATTTT. Translating it yields CAITRGASNQPQHF.

This clonotype was seen more than once but under ten times. V gene TRBV7-2 combines with J gene TRBJ2-7; D call uncertain. The V gene lost 1 base and the J gene lost 2 bases, with 18 bases spanning the gap. CDR3 length equals 17 residues. Germline CDR1 SGHTA, CDR2 FQGNSA. The CDR3: CASSLGFTLGLPYEQYF. CDR3 DNA: TGTGCCAGCAGCTTAGGCTTCACGCTAGGGCTACCCTACGAGCAGTACTTC.

The genes are TRBV30 and TRBJ2-7, with a possible D match to TRBD2 (6 bases). From germline, CDR1 is GTSNPN and CDR2 SVGIG (reference sequence). The CDR3 totals 10 residues. Trimming pared 7 bases from V and 9 bases from J, leaving 13 bases between. The CDR3 reads CASYPGAQYF. The CDR3 nucleotides are TGTGCCTCGTACCCGGGAGCGCAGTACTTC.

The V and J genes are TRBV20-1 and TRBJ2-7; 7 bases line up with TRBD2. This CDR3 has 14 residues. Germline V gene sequence: CDR1 DFQATT, CDR2 SNEGSKA (reference sequence). Losses at the gene ends were 1 base for V and 0 bases for J; bases not matched to a gene: 3. The CDR3, as DNA: TGCAGTGCTAGAGTTGGCGGGAGCTCCTACGAGCAGTACTTC. Amino acid sequence: CSARVGGSSYEQYF.

The table lists this clonotype with many counts. The chain is built from TRBV29-1 and TRBJ1-1; no clear D gene. The ends were cut back, 4 bases at V and 1 base at J, with 13 bases in the middle. Germline loops: CDR1 SQVTM, CDR2 ANQGSEA. The CDR3 contains 14 residues. The CDR3 is CSVVRMDSNTEAFF. As DNA, the CDR3 is TGCAGCGTTGTTCGGATGGATTCGAACACTGAAGCTTTCTTT.

V is TRBV3-1 and J is TRBJ1-1, with a possible D match to TRBD1 (5 bases). This CDR3 contains 14 residues. Between the trimmed V and J ends, which lost 7 bases and 11 bases, there was a span of 23 bases. Germline CDR1 is LGHDT and CDR2 is YNNKEL (reference sequence). The CDR3 DNA reads TGTGCCAGCACCTTAACGAGGGGATCCTACATGGCTTTCTTT. It translates to CASTLTRGSYMAFF.

This clonotype was counted at least ten times. V usage is TRBV9 and J usage is TRBJ2-7; D remains ambiguous. Per the germline V gene, CDR1 is SGDLS and CDR2 is YYNGEE. Trimming shortened V by 1 base and J by 0 bases, and 8 bases separated the two germline ends. The CDR3 runs 14 residues. The CDR3 DNA reads TGTGCCAGCAGCGTAACAGAAAGCTCCTACGAGCAGTACTTC. It specifies CASSVTESSYEQYF.

The V call is TRBV4-1, the J call TRBJ2-7, with 13 positions matching TRBD2. After removal of 4 bases from V and 3 bases from J, the junction contained 6 bases not matched to a gene. The germline CDR1 and CDR2 sequences are MGHRA and YSYEKL. The CDR3 sequence is 16 residues long. The CDR3 loop is CASSPRTSGSRYEQYF. The CDR3 DNA is TGCGCCAGCAGCCCGCGGACTAGCGGGAGCCGCTACGAGCAGTACTTC.

Many counts were recorded for this clonotype. V and J are TRBV30 and TRBJ2-7, with TRBD1 matching 7 bases. Germline CDR1 reads GTSNPN; CDR2 reads SVGIG (reference sequence). The CDR3 is 11 residues long. Trimming cost V 5 bases and J 2 bases; bases outside gene matches: 0. Written as DNA, the CDR3 is TGTGCCTGGGGGACAGCCTACGAGCAGTACTTC. Translating gives CAWGTAYEQYF.

This clonotype showed up many times. One base away lies a much larger clone, so this may be a sequencing read error. The genes are TRBV6-5 and TRBJ1-1; D is unclear. CDR1 and CDR2 (germline): MNHEY, SVGAGI. The CDR3 consists of 11 residues. DNA of the CDR3: TGTGCCAGCAGTTACCGTACTGAAGCTTGCTTT. Amino acid sequence: CASSYRTEACF.

This clonotype was detected a few times. CDR3 in DNA: TGTGCCAGCAGTTACTCGATCCGGAAGGAAAACACCATATATTTT. It translates to CASSYSIRKENTIYF. This chain links TRBV6-5 with TRBJ1-3; D unresolved. The CDR3 contains 15 residues. With 0 bases removed from V and 6 bases from J, the gap between germline ends came to 12 bases. Per germline, CDR1 MNHEY and CDR2 SVGAGI.

This clonotype was observed a handful of times. The chain uses TRBV2 and TRBJ2-2; D gene uncertain. Germline V gives CDR1 SNHLY, CDR2 FYNNEI. V lost 2 bases to trimming and J lost 4 bases, with 5 bases between them. This CDR3 is built from 13 residues. CDR3 amino acids: CASSEYTTGELFF. The CDR3, as DNA: TGTGCCAGCAGTGAATATACCACCGGGGAGCTGTTTTTT.